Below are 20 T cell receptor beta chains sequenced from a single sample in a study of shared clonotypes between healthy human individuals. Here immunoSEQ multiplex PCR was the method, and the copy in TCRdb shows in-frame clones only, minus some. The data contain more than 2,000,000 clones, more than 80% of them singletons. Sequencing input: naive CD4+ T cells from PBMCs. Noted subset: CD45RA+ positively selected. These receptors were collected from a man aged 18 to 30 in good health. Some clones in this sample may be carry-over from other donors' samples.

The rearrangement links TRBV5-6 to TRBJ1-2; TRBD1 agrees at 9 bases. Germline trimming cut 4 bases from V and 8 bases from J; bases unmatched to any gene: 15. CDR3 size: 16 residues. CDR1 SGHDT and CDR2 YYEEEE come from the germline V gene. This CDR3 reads CASSRQPTGGAGGYTF. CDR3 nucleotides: TGTGCCAGCAGCCGACAGCCTACAGGGGGCGCCGGAGGCTACACCTTC.

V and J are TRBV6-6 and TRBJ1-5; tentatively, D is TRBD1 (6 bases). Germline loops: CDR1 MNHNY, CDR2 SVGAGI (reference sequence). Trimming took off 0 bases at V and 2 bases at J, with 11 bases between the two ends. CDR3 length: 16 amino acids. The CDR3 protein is CASSYSLGAGNQPQHF. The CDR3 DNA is TGTGCCAGCAGTTACTCGCTGGGGGCTGGCAATCAGCCCCAGCATTTT.

This chain's CDR3 is CASSQDEWQTWMVTQYF. CDR3 nucleotide sequence: TGTGCCAGCAGCCAAGATGAGTGGCAGACTTGGATGGTGACCCAGTACTTC. J is TRBJ2-5 and V is TRBV14, with D hard to call. Germline-derived CDR1 and CDR2 are SGHDN and FVKESK. CDR3 size: 17 residues. V lost 0 bases, J lost 7 bases, and 21 bases lay in between.

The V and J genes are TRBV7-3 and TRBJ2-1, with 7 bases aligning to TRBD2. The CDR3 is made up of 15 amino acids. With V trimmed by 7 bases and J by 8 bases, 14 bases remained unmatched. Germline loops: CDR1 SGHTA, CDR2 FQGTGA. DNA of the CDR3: TGTGCCAGCACCGCCCACGGCGGGAGTAGCGATGAGCAGTTCTTC. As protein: CASTAHGGSSDEQFF. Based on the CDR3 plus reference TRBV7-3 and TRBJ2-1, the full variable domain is GAGVSQTPSNKVTEKGKYVELRCDPISGHTALYWYRQSLGQGPEFLIYFQGTGAADDSGLPNDRFFAVRPEGSVSTLKIQRTERGDSAVYLCASTAHGGSSDEQFFGPGTRLTVL.

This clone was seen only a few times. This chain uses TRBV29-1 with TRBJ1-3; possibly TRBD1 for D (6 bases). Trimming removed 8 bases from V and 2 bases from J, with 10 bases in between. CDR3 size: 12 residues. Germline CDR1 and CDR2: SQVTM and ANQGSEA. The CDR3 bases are TGCAGCTTCCGGACAGCTGGAAACACCATATATTTT. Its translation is CSFRTAGNTIYF.

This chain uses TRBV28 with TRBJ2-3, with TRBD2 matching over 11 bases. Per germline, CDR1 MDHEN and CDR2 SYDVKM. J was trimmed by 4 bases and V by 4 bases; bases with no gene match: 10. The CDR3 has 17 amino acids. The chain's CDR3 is CASSSHLSGRASDTQYF. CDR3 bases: TGTGCCAGCAGTTCACACCTTAGCGGGAGGGCCTCAGATACGCAGTATTTT.

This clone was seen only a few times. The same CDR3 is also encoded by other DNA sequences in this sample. CDR3 DNA: TGTGCCAGCAGTTTGTTGGACTATGGCTACACCTTC. Translated, it gives CASSLLDYGYTF. The chain carries TRBV28 and TRBJ1-2; D unclear. V lost 3 bases and J 3 bases, leaving 5 bases between the germline ends. The CDR3 extends over 12 amino acids. CDR1 MDHEN and CDR2 SYDVKM come from the germline V gene.

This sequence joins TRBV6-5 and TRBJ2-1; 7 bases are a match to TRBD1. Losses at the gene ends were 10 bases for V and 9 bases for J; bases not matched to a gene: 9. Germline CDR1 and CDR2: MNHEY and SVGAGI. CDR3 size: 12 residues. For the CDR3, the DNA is TGTGCCACCAGGACAGGTACCGGTGAGCAGTTCTTC. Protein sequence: CATRTGTGEQFF.

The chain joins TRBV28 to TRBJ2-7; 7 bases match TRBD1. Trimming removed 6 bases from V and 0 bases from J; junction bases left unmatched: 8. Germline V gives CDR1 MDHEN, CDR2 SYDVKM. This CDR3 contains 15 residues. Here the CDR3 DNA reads TGTGCCAGCAGGGCACCAGGGGGAGTCTCCTACGAGCAGTACTTC. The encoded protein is CASRAPGGVSYEQYF.

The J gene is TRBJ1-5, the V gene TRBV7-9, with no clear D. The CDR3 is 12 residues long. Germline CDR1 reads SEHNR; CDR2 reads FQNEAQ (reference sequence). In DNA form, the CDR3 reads TGTTATATTGGGCTGGGTAATCAGCCCCAGCATTTT. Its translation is CYIGLGNQPQHF.

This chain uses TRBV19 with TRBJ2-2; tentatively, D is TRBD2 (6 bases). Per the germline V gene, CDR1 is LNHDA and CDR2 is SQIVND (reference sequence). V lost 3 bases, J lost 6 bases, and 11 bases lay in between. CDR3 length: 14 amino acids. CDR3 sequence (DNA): TGTGCCAGTAGTATTGGAGGGTCTCCCGGGGAGCTGTTTTTT. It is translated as CASSIGGSPGELFF.

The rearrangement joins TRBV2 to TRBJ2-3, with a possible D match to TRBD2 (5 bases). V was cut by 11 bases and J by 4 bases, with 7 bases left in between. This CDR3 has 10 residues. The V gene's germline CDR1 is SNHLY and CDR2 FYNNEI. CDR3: CAVGADTQYF. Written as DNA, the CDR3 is TGTGCCGTCGGGGCAGATACGCAGTATTTT.

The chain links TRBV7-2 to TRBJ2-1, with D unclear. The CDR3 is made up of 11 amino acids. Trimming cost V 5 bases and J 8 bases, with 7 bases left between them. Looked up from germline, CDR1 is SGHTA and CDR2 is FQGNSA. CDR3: CASSRWYEQFF. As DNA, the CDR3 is TGTGCCAGCAGCAGATGGTATGAGCAGTTCTTC.

The chain's CDR3 is CASSQGGGRPEQYF. The DNA of the CDR3 is TGTGCCAGCAGTCAGGGTGGGGGCCGCCCCGAGCAGTACTTC. The V call is TRBV28, the J call TRBJ2-7, with D possibly TRBD1 on 6 matching bases. The CDR3 is 14 amino acids. V gave up 5 bases and J gave up 6 bases, with 17 bases separating them. Germline V lookup: CDR1 MDHEN, CDR2 SYDVKM.

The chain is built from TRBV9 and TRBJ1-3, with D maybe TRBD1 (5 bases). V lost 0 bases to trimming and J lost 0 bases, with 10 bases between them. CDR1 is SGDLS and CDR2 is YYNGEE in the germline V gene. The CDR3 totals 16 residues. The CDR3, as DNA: TGTGCCAGCAGCGTAGGGGGACGGCCCTCTGGAAACACCATATATTTT. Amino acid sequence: CASSVGGRPSGNTIYF.

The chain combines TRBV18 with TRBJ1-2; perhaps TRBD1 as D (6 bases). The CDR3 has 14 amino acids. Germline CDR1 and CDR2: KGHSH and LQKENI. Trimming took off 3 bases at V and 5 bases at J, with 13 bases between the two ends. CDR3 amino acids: CASSPIGGEYGYTF. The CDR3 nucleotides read TGTGCCAGCTCACCCATAGGGGGGGAGTATGGCTACACCTTC.

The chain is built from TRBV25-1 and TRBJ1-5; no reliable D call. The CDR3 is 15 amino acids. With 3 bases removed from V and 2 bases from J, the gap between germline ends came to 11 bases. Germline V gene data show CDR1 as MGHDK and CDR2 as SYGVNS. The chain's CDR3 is CASSEGGRGNQPQHF. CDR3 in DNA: TGTGCCAGCAGTGAGGGTGGGCGGGGCAATCAGCCCCAGCATTTT.

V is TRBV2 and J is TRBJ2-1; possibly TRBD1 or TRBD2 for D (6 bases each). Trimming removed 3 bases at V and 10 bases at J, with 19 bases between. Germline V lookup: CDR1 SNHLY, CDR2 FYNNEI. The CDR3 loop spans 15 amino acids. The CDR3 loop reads CASSDTGGLGGEQFF. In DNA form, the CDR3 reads TGTGCCAGCAGTGACACAGGAGGCTTGGGGGGCGAGCAGTTCTTC.

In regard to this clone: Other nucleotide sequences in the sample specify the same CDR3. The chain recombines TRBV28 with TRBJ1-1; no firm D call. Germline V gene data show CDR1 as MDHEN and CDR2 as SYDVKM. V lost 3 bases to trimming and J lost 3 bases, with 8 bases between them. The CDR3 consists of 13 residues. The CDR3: CASSLRRDTEAFF. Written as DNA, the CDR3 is TGTGCCAGCAGTTTGAGGAGGGACACTGAAGCTTTCTTT.

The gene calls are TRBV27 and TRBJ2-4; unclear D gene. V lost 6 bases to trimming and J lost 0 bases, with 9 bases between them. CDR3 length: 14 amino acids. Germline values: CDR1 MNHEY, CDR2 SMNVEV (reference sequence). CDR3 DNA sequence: TGTGCCAGCAGGAATGGGTTAGCCAAAAACATTCAGTACTTC. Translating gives CASRNGLAKNIQYF.